The rows below give T cell receptor beta chains drawn from one sample of a study of early T cells in non-severe SARS-CoV-2 infection. Using its own MiXCR run on the 5' RACE reads, TCRdb lists one record per CDR3 protein. The sample records about 48,000 distinct CDR3 sequences, 5.6% being singletons. Sequencing was carried out using whole blood. These TCRs come from an adult who was a healthcare worker with PCR-confirmed SARS-CoV-2 infection or an uninfected control (not recorded which). Both conserved end residues are part of each CDR3. For some rows the clone size is stated as once, few or many, or as a class when expanded; others skip it.

V: TRBV6-4
size: NA
CDR3: CASSDSQGATDTQYF

V: TRBV7-9
size: many
CDR3: CASSLGMGADEQYF

V: TRBV20-1
size: many
CDR3: CSASGRFGGRTEAFF

V: TRBV6-4
size: NA
CDR3: CASGDTRGTGVNEQFF

V: TRBV15
size: many
CDR3: CATSQGQSNEKLFF

V: TRBV10-3
size: many
CDR3: CAISEIVTSGYTF

V: TRBV4-2
size: many
CDR3: CASSQDRAGEETQYF

V: TRBV10-2
size: many
CDR3: CASRGEADGYTF

V: TRBV3-1
size: many
CDR3: CASSQVGVYEQYF

V: TRBV12-3/TRBV12-4
size: many
CDR3: CASSLLTGLRPDTQYF

V: TRBV6-2/TRBV6-3
size: medium-sized
CDR3: CASSSNTGELFF

V: TRBV7-9
size: many
CDR3: CASTPRRAVSYNEQFF

V: TRBV19
size: many
CDR3: CASSKHRGTYEQYF

V: TRBV5-6
size: few
CDR3: CASSLGTGINTEAFF

V: TRBV4-1
size: many
CDR3: CASSPGWVRSAGELFF

V: TRBV6-5
size: few
CDR3: CASSPRREGRLKDTDTQYF

V: TRBV6-5
size: NA
CDR3: CASVGPGGPSTDTQYF

V: TRBV6-5
size: NA
CDR3: CASRTAGTTYEQYF

V: TRBV18
size: NA
CDR3: CASSRSPGQGGEEQYF

V: TRBV7-6
size: many
CDR3: CASSLLAGKSTDTQYF

V: TRBV6-5
size: many
CDR3: CASSPDFSNQPQHF

V: TRBV5-1
size: many
CDR3: CASSLVGPSDEQFF

V: TRBV7-2
size: many
CDR3: CASSLGTGSPYEQYF

V: TRBV4-1
size: few
CDR3: CASSLSLRFVEQYF

V: TRBV11-1
size: many
CDR3: CASSLSRRGPSTDTQYF

V: TRBV7-3
size: many
CDR3: CASSLGDRSSYEQYF

V: TRBV4-1
size: many
CDR3: CASSQGRGLGELFF

V: TRBV30
size: few
CDR3: CAWSWASGSSYNEQFF

V: TRBV6-6
size: many
CDR3: CASSYPGQGYTDTQYF

V: TRBV5-4
size: many
CDR3: CASSSPPSGGPPNEQFF